This T cell receptor (beta chain) was found in a study of regulatory T cells in long-lasting Graves disease. This clonotype was detected ten times or more. Building the TCR beta libraries relied on iRepertoire HTBI primers, and CDR3 regions underwent Arm-PCR. TCRdb called the multiplex PCR reads again in MiXCR, with one record for every CDR3 protein. The sample yields fewer than 400,000 distinct CDR3 sequences, 15% to 20% seen once. Described time point: newly diagnosed GD, antithyroid drugs for less than 3 months. The TCR library was made from RNA that had been extracted from PBMCs in TRIzol. The peripheral blood volume drawn was about 10 milliliters, and it was collected into EDTA tubes. This CDR3 has 17 amino acids. J was trimmed by 3 bases and V by 6 bases; bases with no gene match: 17. Per the germline V gene, CDR1 is GTSNPN and CDR2 is SVGIG (reference sequence).

V and J are TRBV30 and TRBJ1-5; 7 nucleotides match TRBD1. The sample here was peripheral blood mononuclear cells (PBMCs), taken at new diagnosis, from a patient treated with antithyroid drugs. This clonotype was obtained from a female donor with Graves disease. CDR3 loop: CACDEGKGQGVNQPQHF. CDR3 sequence (DNA): TGTGCCTGTGACGAAGGTAAAGGGCAGGGGGTCAATCAGCCCCAGCATTTT. Full variable domain (remainder filled in from reference TRBV30 and TRBJ1-5): SQTIHQWPATLVQPVGSPLSLECTVEGTSNPNLYWYRQAAGRGLQLLFYSVGIGQISSEVPQNLSASRPQDRQFILSSKKLLLSDSGFYLCACDEGKGQGVNQPQHFGDGTRLSIL.